Given below is one T cell receptor beta chain in context. Its antigen remains unidentified. The sample comes from a study of high-grade serous ovarian cancer treatment subgroups. Study details: Each sample yielded on average roughly 7,400 unique TCR beta rearrangements from around 14,000 reads.

CDR1 LNHDA and CDR2 SQIVND come from the germline V gene (reference sequence). Between the trimmed V and J ends, which lost 4 bases and 0 bases, there was a span of 10 bases. The CDR3 sequence is 15 residues long. The tumor samples were collected prior to definitive surgery or chemotherapy. Study-level findings and limits: Higher neoantigen levels went with greater TCR clonal relatedness. Without spatial data, bulk sequencing limits insight into HGSC tumor diversity.

Sequenced by immunoSEQ multiplex PCR; TCRdb stores in-frame clones only, minus some. The table shows 15,000 to 20,000 clones, with approximately 73% occurring only once. Sequenced sample: tumor tissue. The chain combines TRBV19 with TRBJ2-1; D remains unclear. The clonotype was recovered from a human donor with high-grade serous ovarian cancer. CDR3 sequence (DNA): TGTGCCAGTAGTACCCCCGGAGTCTCCTACAATGAGCAGTTCTTC. Residues: CASSTPGVSYNEQFF.